A single sample gave rise to the 20 T cell receptor beta chains below, sequenced in a study of CD8+ T cells in alopecia areata. Extracted RNA was reverse transcribed into cDNA, the sequencing template. Assay: immunoSEQ multiplex PCR; the TCRdb copy retains only in-frame clones and omits some. Altogether approximately 110,000 clones were found in the sample, and no singletons occur. Sequenced input: lesional skin. The receptors derive from a C3H/HeJ mouse with alopecia areata. MHC haplotype of the strain: H2-k.

This clone has a count of ten or more. Mouse gene names apply. From the germline J gene comes the end of the CDR3, since the read stops 4 residues before it. The rearrangement joins TRBV13-3 to TRBJ2-7; D might be TRBD1 (6 bases). The germline gives CDR1 NNHDY, CDR2 SYVADS. There are 12 residues in the CDR3. The ends were cut back, 7 bases at V and 0 bases at J, with 8 bases in the middle. The CDR3 sequence: CASSGVSYEQYF. Incomplete CDR3 DNA: TGTGCCAGCTCAGGGGTCTCCTAT.

Concerning this clone: These gene names are mouse names. The sequenced fragment ends 4 residues before the CDR3 boundary, so the rest is inferred from the germline J gene. The rearrangement uses TRBV1 and TRBJ1-2; D is perhaps TRBD1 (5 bases). Per the germline V gene, CDR1 is NSQYPW and CDR2 is LRSPGD (reference sequence). The CDR3 sequence is 13 residues long. Trimming left V 3 bases short and J 3 bases short, with 8 bases between. CDR3 protein: CTCSAQGDSDYTF. CDR3 DNA, as far as it was read: TGCACCTGCAGTGCCCAGGGCGACTCC.

This clone was detected ten times or more. Gene names are mouse gene names. The CDR3 end lies 4 residues beyond the end of the read and is filled in from the germline J gene. The chain joins TRBV13-3 to TRBJ2-5, with 9 bases lining up with TRBD2. CDR1 is NNHDY, CDR2 SYVADS, per germline. The CDR3 contains 13 residues. CDR3 in amino acids: CASRGLGLDTQYF. The sequenced CDR3 bases are TGTGCCAGCAGGGGACTGGGACTCGAC. Filled out from reference TRBV13-3 and TRBJ2-5, the complete variable domain reads EAAVTQSPRSKVAVTGGKVTLSCHQTNNHDYMYWYRQDTGHGLRLIHYSYVADSTEKGDIPDGYKASRPSQENFSLILELASLSQTAVYFCASRGLGLDTQYFGPGTRLLVL.

On this clone itself: Gene names denote mouse genes. The read terminates 4 residues ahead of where the CDR3 ends, so the germline J gene completes it. The chain uses TRBV13-2 and TRBJ2-5, with D tentatively TRBD2 (5 bases). Trimming took 0 bases from V and 0 from J, leaving 11 bases between them. CDR1 and CDR2 (germline): NNHNN, SYGAGS (reference sequence). The CDR3 is 16 amino acids. The CDR3 bases that were read are TGTGCCAGCGGTGATGCGCTGGGTTTTAACCAAGAC. Translating it yields CASGDALGFNQD. The entire CDR3 protein is CASGDALGFNQDTQYF.

In this sample, this clone turned up a few times. At residue 15, the TCRdb protein and translated DNA are inconsistent; the protein given comes from the DNA. The genes and germline here are from mouse. CDR3 DNA, as far as it was read: TGTGCCAGCAGTGATTTGGACAGGGGGCCGATTTCTGGAAATACG. It yields the protein CASSDLDRGPISGNT. The whole CDR3 is CASSDLDRGPISGNTLYF. This rearrangement joins TRBV13-3 to TRBJ1-3; 11 nucleotides line up with TRBD1. The read falls 3 residues short of the CDR3 end, and the missing part is taken from the germline J gene. The germline gives CDR1 NNHDY, CDR2 SYVADS. This CDR3 has 18 residues. The junction had 6 bases not matched to a gene; V was cut back by 1 base and J by 0 bases.

There are many counts of this clone. Here the gene names and germline are mouse. The sequence runs out 4 residues before the end of the CDR3; the remainder is reconstructed from the germline J gene. J is TRBJ1-4 and V is TRBV5; D unclear. V was clipped by 0 bases and J by 4 bases, with 3 bases between them. Germline loops: CDR1 LGHNA, CDR2 YNLKQL (reference sequence). The CDR3 totals 13 residues. The DNA read from the CDR3 is TGTGCCAGCAGCCAAGACATCAACGAA. Protein product: CASSQDINE. The entire CDR3 protein is CASSQDINERLFF.

As concerns this clone: Mouse names are used for the genes. The missing CDR3 end, 4 residues past where the read stops, is filled in from the germline J gene. The gene calls are TRBV13-3 and TRBJ1-2, with a tentative D call TRBD1 (6 bases). Germline values: CDR1 NNHDY, CDR2 SYVADS. CDR3 length: 12 residues. The CDR3 DNA, read in part, is TGTGCCAGCAGTTACAGGGATGCC. Amino acids: CASSYRDA. The CDR3 as a whole reads CASSYRDADYTF.

This clone was detected only a few times. Gene names and germline match the mouse. The read terminates 4 residues before the CDR3 end, so the remaining end is supplied by the germline J gene. The chain links TRBV13-2 to TRBJ2-5; 10 nucleotides line up with TRBD2. With V trimmed by 1 base and J by 3 bases, 5 bases remained unmatched. The CDR3 runs to 16 residues. CDR1 is NNHNN and CDR2 is SYGAGS in the germline V gene (reference sequence). The CDR3 sequence is CASGDSWGGLQDTQYF. The covered CDR3 bases are TGTGCCAGCGGTGATTCCTGGGGGGGCCTACAAGAC.

A word on this clone: Gene names and germline refer to mouse. The observed sequence ends 4 residues before the CDR3 terminus, with the missing tail filled in from the germline J gene. The chain uses TRBV31 and TRBJ1-4; 7 positions agree with TRBD1. Losses at the gene ends were 0 bases for V and 6 bases for J; bases not matched to a gene: 7. Germline V lookup: CDR1 GKSSPN, CDR2 SITVG. The CDR3 is made up of 15 amino acids. The part of the CDR3 DNA that was read is TGTGCCTGGAGTCTACAGGGGAAGGGGGACGAA. Translating gives CAWSLQGKGDE. The full CDR3 is CAWSLQGKGDERLFF. Filled out from reference TRBV31 and TRBJ1-4, the complete variable domain reads AQTIHQWPVAEIKAVGSPLSLGCTIKGKSSPNLYWYWQATGGTLQQLFYSITVGQVESVVQLNLSASRPKDDQFILSTEKLLLSHSGFYLCAWSLQGKGDERLFFGHGTKLSVL.

Note on this clone: The gene symbols are mouse symbols. The read halts 4 residues ahead of the CDR3 end, with the missing end drawn from the germline J gene. The V call is TRBV5, the J call TRBJ2-1; weak D call: TRBD2 (6 bases). Germline CDR1 is LGHNA and CDR2 is YNLKQL (reference sequence). Between the trimmed V and J ends, which lost 0 bases and 3 bases, there was a span of 9 bases. The CDR3 is made up of 15 amino acids. CDR3 in amino acids: CASSQDTGSYAEQFF. The sequenced part of the CDR3 DNA is TGTGCCAGCAGCCAAGATACTGGGAGCTATGCT.

In its sample, this clone was seen a few times. The germline and genes are mouse ones. The read ends 4 residues shy of where the CDR3 ends; the end is completed using the germline J gene. The V and J genes are TRBV13-3 and TRBJ2-7; 7 bases line up with TRBD1. CDR1 NNHDY and CDR2 SYVADS come from the germline V gene. The CDR3 is 14 residues long. Trimming at V came to 3 bases and at J to 2 bases, leaving 5 bases not matched to a gene. CDR3 DNA, as far as it was read: TGTGCCAGCAGTGGAAACAGGGGACCCTAT. Translation: CASSGNRGPY. The full CDR3 protein reads CASSGNRGPYEQYF.

A word on this clone: Any gene name here is a mouse gene name. The read ends 4 residues before the CDR3 terminus; that terminus is restored from the germline J gene. The J gene is TRBJ2-1, the V gene TRBV13-3, with a possible D match to TRBD1 (6 bases). This CDR3 spans 14 amino acids. In germline, CDR1 is NNHDY, CDR2 SYVADS. The CDR3 DNA, read in part, is TGTGCCAGCAGTGAAGGGGGTAAAGTGTCT. This translates into CASSEGGKVS. The whole CDR3 protein is CASSEGGKVSEQFF.

This clone was picked up a small number of times. Gene names are mouse gene names. The read halts 4 residues ahead of the CDR3 end, with the missing end drawn from the germline J gene. The chain is built from TRBV13-3 and TRBJ2-5, with TRBD2 matching over 11 bases. CDR1 and CDR2 from the germline V gene are NNHDY and SYVADS. The ends lost 0 bases at V and 1 base at J; junction bases unmatched: 4. The CDR3 length is 17 residues. CDR3 protein: CASSDAGTGGYQDTQYF. The sequenced CDR3 bases are TGTGCCAGCAGTGATGCAGGGACTGGGGGTTACCAAGAC. Full variable domain (outside the CDR3, taken from reference TRBV13-3 and TRBJ2-5): EAAVTQSPRSKVAVTGGKVTLSCHQTNNHDYMYWYRQDTGHGLRLIHYSYVADSTEKGDIPDGYKASRPSQENFSLILELASLSQTAVYFCASSDAGTGGYQDTQYFGPGTRLLVL.

On this clone: The gene names here belong to mouse. The read terminates 4 residues before the CDR3 end, so the remaining end is supplied by the germline J gene. The chain recombines TRBV19 with TRBJ2-1; 7 bases fit TRBD1. V shed 0 bases and J 2 bases; nucleotides not matched to a gene: 5. Germline V gene lookup returns CDR1 FNHDT and CDR2 SITEND (reference sequence). This CDR3 comprises 16 residues. The CDR3 spells CASSIVQGKDYAEQFF. Incomplete CDR3 DNA: TGTGCCAGCAGTATAGTACAGGGGAAGGACTATGCT.

In the case of this clone: The gene names here belong to mouse. The covered CDR3 bases are TGTGCAAGCAGCTCCGACTGGGGTCAAAAC. Translating it yields CASSSDWGQN. The whole CDR3 protein is CASSSDWGQNTLYF. The chain carries TRBV16 and TRBJ2-4; 7 nucleotides line up with TRBD2. The CDR3 end lies 4 residues beyond the end of the read and is filled in from the germline J gene. The germline V gene has CDR1 SGHSA and CDR2 FRNQAP. The CDR3 is 14 residues long. The junction had 2 bases not matched to a gene; V was cut back by 4 bases and J by 1 base.

Concerning this clone itself: Genes and germline come from the mouse. The read ends 4 residues before the CDR3 terminus; that terminus is restored from the germline J gene. This chain joins TRBV13-2 and TRBJ2-1, with 10 bases fitting TRBD2. Trimming cost V 6 bases and J 6 bases; bases outside gene matches: 6. Germline CDR1 reads NNHNN; CDR2 reads SYGAGS (reference sequence). The CDR3 is 14 amino acids. CDR3 in amino acids: CASALGGRRAEQFF. CDR3 DNA (partial): TGTGCCAGCGCCCTGGGGGGGCGCCGTGCT.

The table lists this clone with a few counts. Gene names are mouse gene names. Other DNA variants within this sample encode the same CDR3. The chain's CDR3 is CASSAGTGGDTEVFF. The part of the CDR3 DNA that was read is TGTGCCAGCAGTGCCGGGACAGGGGGGGACACA. The chain has TRBV13-3 and TRBJ1-1, with TRBD1 identical over 11 bases. The read halts 4 residues ahead of the CDR3 end, with the missing end drawn from the germline J gene. The germline gives CDR1 NNHDY, CDR2 SYVADS. Losses at the gene ends were 3 bases for V and 3 bases for J; bases not matched to a gene: 4. The CDR3 spans 15 residues.

This clone has only a few counts. Germline and genes here are mouse. The read ends 4 residues shy of where the CDR3 ends; the end is completed using the germline J gene. The rearrangement joins TRBV13-3 to TRBJ2-1; 8 nucleotides match TRBD1. Looked up from germline, CDR1 is NNHDY and CDR2 is SYVADS. The ends lost 3 bases at V and 6 bases at J; junction bases unmatched: 5. The CDR3 length is 14 residues. CDR3 region: CASSVGQGFAEQFF. The CDR3 DNA, read in part, is TGTGCCAGCAGTGTCGGACAGGGCTTTGCT.

This clone was picked up a small number of times. Germline and genes: mouse. The CDR3 extends 4 residues past the end of the read, so its final part is completed from the germline J gene. V gene TRBV1 combines with J gene TRBJ2-7; tentative D call: TRBD2 (5 bases). Germline loops: CDR1 NSQYPW, CDR2 LRSPGD (reference sequence). The CDR3 spans 12 residues. The CDR3 loop is CTCSALGDEQYF. The CDR3 DNA, read in part, is TGCACCTGCAGTGCTCTGGGTGAT.

Only a few counts were recorded for this clone. Here the gene names and germline are mouse. The read halts 4 residues ahead of the CDR3 end, with the missing end drawn from the germline J gene. The chain has TRBV19 and TRBJ2-1, with a weak D call TRBD1 (5 bases). Germline assignment: CDR1 FNHDT and CDR2 SITEND (reference sequence). The CDR3 totals 14 residues. The ends were cut back, 5 bases at V and 2 bases at J, with 11 bases in the middle. The CDR3 reads CASSWTNHYAEQFF. The CDR3 bases that were read are TGTGCCAGCAGCTGGACAAACCACTATGCT.